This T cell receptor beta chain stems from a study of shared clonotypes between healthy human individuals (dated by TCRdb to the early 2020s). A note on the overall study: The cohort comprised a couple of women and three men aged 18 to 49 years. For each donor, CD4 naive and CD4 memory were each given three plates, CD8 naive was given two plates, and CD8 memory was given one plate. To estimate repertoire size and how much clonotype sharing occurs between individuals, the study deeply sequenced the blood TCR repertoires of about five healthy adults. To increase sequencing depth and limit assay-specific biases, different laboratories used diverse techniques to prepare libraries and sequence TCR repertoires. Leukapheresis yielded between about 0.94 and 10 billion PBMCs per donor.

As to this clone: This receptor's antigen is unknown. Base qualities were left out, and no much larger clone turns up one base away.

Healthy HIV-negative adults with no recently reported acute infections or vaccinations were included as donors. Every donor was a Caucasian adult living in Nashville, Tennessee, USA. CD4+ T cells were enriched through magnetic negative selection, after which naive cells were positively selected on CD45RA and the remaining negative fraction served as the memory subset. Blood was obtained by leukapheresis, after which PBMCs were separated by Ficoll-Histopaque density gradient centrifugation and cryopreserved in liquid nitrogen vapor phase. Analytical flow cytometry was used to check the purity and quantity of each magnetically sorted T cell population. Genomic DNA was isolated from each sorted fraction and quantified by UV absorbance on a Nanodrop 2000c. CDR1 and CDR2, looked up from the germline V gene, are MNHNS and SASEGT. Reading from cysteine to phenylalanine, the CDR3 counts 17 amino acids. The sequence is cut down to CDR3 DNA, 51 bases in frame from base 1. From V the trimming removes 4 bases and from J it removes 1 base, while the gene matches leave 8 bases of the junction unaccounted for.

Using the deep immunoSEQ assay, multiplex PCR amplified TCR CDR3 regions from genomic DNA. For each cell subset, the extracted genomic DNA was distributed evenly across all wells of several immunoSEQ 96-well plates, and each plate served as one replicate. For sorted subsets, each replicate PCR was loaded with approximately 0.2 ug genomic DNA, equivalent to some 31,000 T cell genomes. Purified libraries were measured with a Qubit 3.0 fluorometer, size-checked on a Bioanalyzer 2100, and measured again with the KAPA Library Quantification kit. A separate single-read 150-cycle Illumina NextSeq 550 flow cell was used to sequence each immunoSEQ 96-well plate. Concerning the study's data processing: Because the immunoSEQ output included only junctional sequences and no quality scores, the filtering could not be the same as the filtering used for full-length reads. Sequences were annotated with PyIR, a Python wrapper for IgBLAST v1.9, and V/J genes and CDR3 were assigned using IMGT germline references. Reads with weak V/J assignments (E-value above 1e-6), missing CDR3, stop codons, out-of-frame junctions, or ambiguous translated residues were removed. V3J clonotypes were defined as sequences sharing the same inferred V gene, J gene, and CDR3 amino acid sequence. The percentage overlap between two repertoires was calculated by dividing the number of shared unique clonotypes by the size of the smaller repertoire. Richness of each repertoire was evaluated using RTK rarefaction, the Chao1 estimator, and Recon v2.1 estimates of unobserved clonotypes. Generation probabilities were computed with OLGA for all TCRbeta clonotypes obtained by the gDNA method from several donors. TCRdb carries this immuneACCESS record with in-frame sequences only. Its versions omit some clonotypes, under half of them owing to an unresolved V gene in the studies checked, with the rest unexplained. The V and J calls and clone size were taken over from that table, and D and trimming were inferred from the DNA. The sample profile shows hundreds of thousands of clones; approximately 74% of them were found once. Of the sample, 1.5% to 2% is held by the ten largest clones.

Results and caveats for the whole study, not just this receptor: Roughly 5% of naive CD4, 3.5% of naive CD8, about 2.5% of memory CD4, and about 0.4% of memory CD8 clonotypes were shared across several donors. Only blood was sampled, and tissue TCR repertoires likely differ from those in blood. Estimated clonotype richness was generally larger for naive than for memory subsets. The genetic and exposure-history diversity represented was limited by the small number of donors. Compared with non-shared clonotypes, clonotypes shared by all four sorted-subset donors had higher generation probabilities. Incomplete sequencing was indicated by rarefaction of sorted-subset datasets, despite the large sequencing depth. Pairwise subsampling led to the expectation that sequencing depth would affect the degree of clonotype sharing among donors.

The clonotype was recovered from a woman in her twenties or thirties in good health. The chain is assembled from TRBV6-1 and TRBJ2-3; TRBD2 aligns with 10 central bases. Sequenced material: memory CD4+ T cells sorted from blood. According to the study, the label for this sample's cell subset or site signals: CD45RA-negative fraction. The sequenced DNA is TGTGCCAGCAGTGCACGGACCGGGACTAGCGGCACAGATACGCAGTATTTT. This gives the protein CASSARTGTSGTDTQYF.